This T cell receptor (beta chain) was documented in a study of OX40 agonist ivuxolimab in advanced cancers. Study information: Patients got intravenous ivuxolimab at 0.01 to 10 mg/kg every 2 weeks. The mean age was approximately 60 years, ranging from about 23 to 85, with about four fifths of participants male. Partial responses were seen in three patients, one with hepatocellular carcinoma and two with cutaneous melanoma.

Findings and caveats of the study: Doses of 0.1 to 3.0 mg/kg were accompanied by clonal expansion of CD4+ and CD8+ blood T cells by week 6.

CDR1 and CDR2 (germline): SEHNR, FQNEAQ (reference sequence). Trimming cost V 3 bases and J 5 bases; bases outside gene matches: 1. This CDR3 is built from 12 residues. Note on this clone: The antigen is undetermined.

TCRdb's copy holds only in-frame clones and misses some; the assay was immunoSEQ multiplex PCR. The profile shows over 75,000 clones, roughly 87% of them singletons. The receptor was derived from an adult with an advanced solid tumor such as melanoma, head and neck, liver or kidney cancer. The rearrangement links TRBV7-9 to TRBJ2-7; TRBD1 aligns across 7 bases. The specimen comprised CD4+ or CD8+ T cells sorted from blood, sampled in a trial of the OX40 agonist ivuxolimab. The CDR3 bases are TGTGCCAGCAGCTTCACAGGGGACGAGCAGTACTTC. It specifies CASSFTGDEQYF. Using reference TRBV7-9 and TRBJ2-7 for the parts outside the CDR3, the full variable domain is DTGVSQNPRHKITKRGQNVTFRCDPISEHNRLYWYRQTLGQGPEFLTYFQNEAQLEKSRLLSDRFSAERPKGSFSTLEIQRTEQGDSAMYLCASSFTGDEQYFGPGTRLTVT.